The 8 T cell receptor beta chains reported below all come from one sample, sequenced in a study of PD-L1 blockade in urothelial cancer. Assay: immunoSEQ multiplex PCR; the TCRdb copy retains only in-frame clones and omits some. This sample carries around 33,000 clones, 89% of them seen once, and the ten largest clones take about 7.6%. The time point was: peripheral blood 6 weeks after treatment start. Sample: PBMCs, taken around atezolizumab (anti-PD-L1) treatment. These TCRs come from a man older than 75 with urothelial cancer.

The chain couples TRBV4-3 to TRBJ2-3; 13 bases map to TRBD2. This CDR3 has 17 residues. The V segment lost 3 bases and the J segment 7 bases; nucleotides outside the gene matches: 10. Germline V gene lookup returns CDR1 LGHNA and CDR2 YSLEER. CDR3 coding DNA: TGCGCCAGCAGCCAGGTAACCGGACTAGCGGGAGTGTATACGCAGTATTTT. This codes for CASSQVTGLAGVYTQYF.

The genes are TRBV7-8 and TRBJ2-1; 7 bases align to TRBD2. From germline, CDR1 is SGHVS and CDR2 FQNEAQ. The CDR3 spans 16 residues. V gave up 6 bases and J gave up 10 bases; unmatched junction bases: 18. CDR3 bases: TGTGCCAGCAGTAAGGGTCGGGGGAGTAGGGAGGGCGAGCAGTTCTTC. It codes for CASSKGRGSREGEQFF.

The rearrangement links TRBV20-1 to TRBJ2-7; D not certain. Germline CDR1 reads DFQATT; CDR2 reads SNEGSKA (reference sequence). The V gene lost 6 bases and the J gene lost 3 bases, with 9 bases spanning the gap. The CDR3 spans 11 residues. The CDR3 loop is CSAKNSYEQYF. In nucleotides, the CDR3 is TGCAGTGCAAAGAATAGCTACGAGCAGTACTTC.

The rearrangement uses TRBV2 and TRBJ2-7, with TRBD2 matching 14 bases. The ends lost 5 bases at V and 4 bases at J; junction bases unmatched: 1. From germline, CDR1 is SNHLY and CDR2 FYNNEI. The CDR3 has 14 residues. The CDR3 coding sequence is TGTGCCAGCAGTCGGACTAGCGGGGGGTACGAGCAGTACTTC. Residues: CASSRTSGGYEQYF.

The V gene is TRBV14, the J gene TRBJ2-1; D unresolved. The length of the CDR3 is 13 residues. Looked up from germline, CDR1 is SGHDN and CDR2 is FVKESK. Trimming cost V 4 bases and J 15 bases, with 19 bases left between them. The CDR3, as DNA: TGTGCCAGCAGCCCGTTCGATCAAGCCCCCCCGTTCTTC. Translating it yields CASSPFDQAPPFF.

This chain joins TRBV7-8 and TRBJ2-2; 9 positions agree with TRBD1. The germline V gene encodes CDR1 SGHVS and CDR2 FQNEAQ. The CDR3 runs 16 residues. The junction had 10 bases not matched to a gene; V was cut back by 5 bases and J by 6 bases. The CDR3 region has the DNA TGTGCCAGCAGCCCCGGGACAGGGACGGTTTCCGGGGAGCTGTTTTTT. It encodes CASSPGTGTVSGELFF. Combining the CDR3 with reference TRBV7-8 and TRBJ2-2 gives the whole variable domain GAGVSQSPRYKVAKRGQDVALRCDPISGHVSLFWYQQALGQGPEFLTYFQNEAQLDKSGLPSDRFFAERPEGSVSTLKIQRTQQEDSAVYLCASSPGTGTVSGELFFGEGSRLTVL.

The gene calls are TRBV11-2 and TRBJ2-4; TRBD1 might be the D (5 bases). The V end lost 2 bases, the J end lost 1 base, and 15 bases lay between the germline ends. Germline CDR1 is SGHAT and CDR2 is FQNNGV. The CDR3 sequence is 17 residues long. Written as DNA, the CDR3 is TGTGCCAGCAGCTTATTCTGGGCAGGGCCGGCCAAAAACATTCAGTACTTC. This codes for CASSLFWAGPAKNIQYF.

The rearrangement joins TRBV5-6 to TRBJ1-2; TRBD1 agrees at 12 bases. Trimming took 3 bases from V and 8 from J; bases not matched to a gene: 8. CDR1 SGHDT and CDR2 YYEEEE come from the germline V gene. The CDR3 is 15 amino acids. CDR3: CASSWGDRGHGGYTF. CDR3 nucleotide sequence: TGTGCCAGCAGCTGGGGGGACAGGGGGCACGGCGGCTACACCTTC. Using reference TRBV5-6 and TRBJ1-2 for the parts outside the CDR3, the full variable domain is DAGVTQSPTHLIKTRGQQVTLRCSPKSGHDTVSWYQQALGQGPQFIFQYYEEEERQRGNFPDRFSGHQFPNYSSELNVNALLLGDSALYLCASSWGDRGHGGYTFGSGTRLTVV.